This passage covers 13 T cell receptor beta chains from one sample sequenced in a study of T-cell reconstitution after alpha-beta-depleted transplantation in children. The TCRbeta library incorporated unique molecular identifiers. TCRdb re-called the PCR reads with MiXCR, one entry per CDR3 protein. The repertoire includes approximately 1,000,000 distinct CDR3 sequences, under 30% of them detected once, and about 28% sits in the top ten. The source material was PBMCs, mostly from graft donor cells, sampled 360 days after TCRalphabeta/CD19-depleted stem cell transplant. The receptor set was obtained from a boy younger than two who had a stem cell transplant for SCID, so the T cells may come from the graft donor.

DNA of the CDR3: TGTGCCAGCAGCCCCGAGGGGACACAGGCCTACGAGCAGTACTTC. It encodes CASSPEGTQAYEQYF. The rearrangement uses TRBV9 and TRBJ2-7; a possible D gene is TRBD1 (6 bases). The germline V gene encodes CDR1 SGDLS and CDR2 YYNGEE. V was cut by 4 bases and J by 2 bases, with 16 bases left in between. The CDR3 is 15 amino acids.

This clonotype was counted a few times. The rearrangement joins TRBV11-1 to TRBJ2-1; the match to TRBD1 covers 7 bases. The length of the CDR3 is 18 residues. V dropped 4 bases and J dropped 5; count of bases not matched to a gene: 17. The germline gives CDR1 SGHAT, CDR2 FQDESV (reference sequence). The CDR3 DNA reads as TGTGCCAGCAGCTCCCCCCCGGCCCGGGACAGAATCCACAATGAGCAGTTCTTC. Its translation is CASSSPPARDRIHNEQFF.

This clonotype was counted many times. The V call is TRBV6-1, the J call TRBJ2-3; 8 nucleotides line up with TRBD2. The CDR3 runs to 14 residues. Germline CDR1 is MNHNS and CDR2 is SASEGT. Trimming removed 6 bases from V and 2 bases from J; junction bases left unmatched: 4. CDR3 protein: CASSRGGPTDTQYF. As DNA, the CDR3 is TGTGCCAGCAGCCGCGGGGGGCCCACAGATACGCAGTATTTT.

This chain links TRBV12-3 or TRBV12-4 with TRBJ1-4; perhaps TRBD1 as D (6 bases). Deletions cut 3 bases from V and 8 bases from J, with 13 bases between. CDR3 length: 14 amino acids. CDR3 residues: CASSFSGVKEKLFF. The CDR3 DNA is TGTGCCAGCAGTTTCTCAGGGGTAAAGGAAAAACTGTTTTTT.

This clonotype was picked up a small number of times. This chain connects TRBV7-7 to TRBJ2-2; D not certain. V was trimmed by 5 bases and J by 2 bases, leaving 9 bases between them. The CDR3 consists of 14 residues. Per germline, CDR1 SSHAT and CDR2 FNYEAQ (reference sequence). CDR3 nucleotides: TGTGCCAGCAGCCTTGACATAAACACCGGGGAGCTGTTTTTT. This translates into CASSLDINTGELFF.

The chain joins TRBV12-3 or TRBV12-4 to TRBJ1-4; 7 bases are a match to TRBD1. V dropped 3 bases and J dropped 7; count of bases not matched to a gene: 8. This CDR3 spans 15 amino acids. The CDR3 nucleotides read TGTGCCAGCAGTTTGGGTAGACAGGGAAGTGAAAAACTGTTTTTT. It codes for CASSLGRQGSEKLFF.

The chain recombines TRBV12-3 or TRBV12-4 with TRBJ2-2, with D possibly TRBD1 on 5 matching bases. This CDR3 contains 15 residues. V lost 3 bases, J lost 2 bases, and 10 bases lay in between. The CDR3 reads CASSFYRLNTGELFF. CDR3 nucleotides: TGTGCCAGCAGTTTTTACAGGCTTAACACCGGGGAGCTGTTTTTT.

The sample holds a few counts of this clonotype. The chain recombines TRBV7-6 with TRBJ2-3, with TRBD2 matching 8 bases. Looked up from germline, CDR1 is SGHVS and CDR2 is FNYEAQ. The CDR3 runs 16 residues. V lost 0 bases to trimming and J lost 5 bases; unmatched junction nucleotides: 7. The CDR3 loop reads CASSLAPAGGEDTQYF. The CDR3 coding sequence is TGTGCCAGCAGCTTAGCGCCGGCCGGGGGGGAAGATACGCAGTATTTT.

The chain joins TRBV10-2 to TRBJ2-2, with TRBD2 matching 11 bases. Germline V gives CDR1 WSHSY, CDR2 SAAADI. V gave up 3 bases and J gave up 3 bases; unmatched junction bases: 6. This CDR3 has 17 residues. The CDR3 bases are TGCGCCAGCAGTGACGGGACTAGCGGCATATACACCGGGGAGCTGTTTTTT. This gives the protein CASSDGTSGIYTGELFF.

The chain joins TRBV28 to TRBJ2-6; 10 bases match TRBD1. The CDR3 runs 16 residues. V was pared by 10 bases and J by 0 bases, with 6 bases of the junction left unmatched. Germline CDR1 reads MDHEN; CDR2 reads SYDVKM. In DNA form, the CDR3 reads TGTGCCACCAGGGGGGACAGGGGCTCTGGGGCCAACGTCCTGACTTTC. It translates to CATRGDRGSGANVLTF.

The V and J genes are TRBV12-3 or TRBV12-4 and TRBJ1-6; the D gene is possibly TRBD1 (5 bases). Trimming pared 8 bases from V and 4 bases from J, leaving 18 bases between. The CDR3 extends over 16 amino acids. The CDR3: CASPSGLGPYNSPLHF. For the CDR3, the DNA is TGTGCCAGCCCCTCGGGACTGGGGCCGTATAATTCACCCCTCCACTTT.

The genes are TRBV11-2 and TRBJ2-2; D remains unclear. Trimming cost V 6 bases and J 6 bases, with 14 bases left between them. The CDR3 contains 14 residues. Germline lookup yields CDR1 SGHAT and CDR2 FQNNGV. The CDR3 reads CASRRGIGAGELFF. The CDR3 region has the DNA TGTGCCAGCAGGAGAGGAATTGGGGCCGGGGAGCTGTTTTTT.

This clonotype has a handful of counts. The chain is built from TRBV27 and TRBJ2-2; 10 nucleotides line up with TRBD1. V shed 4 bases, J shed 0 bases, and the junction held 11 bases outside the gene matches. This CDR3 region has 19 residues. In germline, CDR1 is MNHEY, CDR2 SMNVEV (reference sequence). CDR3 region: CASSSKGQGLRANTGELFF. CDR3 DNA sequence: TGTGCCAGCAGTTCCAAGGGACAGGGGTTAAGGGCGAACACCGGGGAGCTGTTTTTT.